This T cell receptor (beta chain) appears in the sequencing data of a study of blood T cell repertoires in COVID-19. Study information: There were acute and convalescent COVID-19 samples, and they came from the United States, Italy and Spain. In each case, the material was cDNA or gDNA derived from T cells, B-cell-depleted T cells, or PBMCs.

The junction had 5 bases not matched to a gene; V was cut back by 5 bases and J by 1 base. Germline V gene sequence: CDR1 LGHDT, CDR2 YNNKEL (reference sequence). The CDR3 is 15 amino acids. Study processing details: Researchers report that nucleated cell counts were estimated from reference gene primer amplification. The assay was immunoSEQ multiplex PCR, and TCRdb's table has in-frame clones only and misses some. V, J and clone size are those of that table, while D and trimming were read from the DNA. This sample has more than 250,000 clones, with roughly 84% found just once. The source material was peripheral blood. This clonotype was sampled from a human donor in a cohort sampled during active COVID-19. The chain couples TRBV3-1 (or the pseudogene TRBV3-2) to TRBJ2-3, with 8 bases aligning to TRBD2. The CDR3 bases are TGTGCCAGCAGCTCTGGGACTAGGGGCACAGATACGCAGTATTTT. Amino acids: CASSSGTRGTDTQYF.